This T cell receptor (beta chain) was observed in a study of CD8+ T cells in alopecia areata. Turning to the study itself: Treated patients received oral tofacitinib, 5 to 10 mg twice daily. The percentage of affected scalp area served as the score of severity for treated patients. Study conclusions and caveats: Resident alphabeta T cells of normal skin are also sequenced in scalp samples.

Isolated RNA was reverse transcribed into cDNA used as the sequencing template. Sequencing was performed with immunoSEQ multiplex PCR; in TCRdb, only in-frame clones are kept and a portion is missing. The data hold around 190,000 clones, with around 56% observed a single time. Notes on this clone: The antigen remains unidentified.

As for treatment: oral pan-JAK inhibitor, 5-10 mg twice daily. This CDR3 is 13 amino acids long. Between the trimmed V and J ends, which lost 2 bases and 3 bases, there was a span of 7 bases. Per the germline V gene, CDR1 is SGHAT and CDR2 is FQNNGV. The J gene is TRBJ2-5, the V gene TRBV11-2, with D unresolved. This sequence was found in a human donor with alopecia areata. The sample consisted of CD4+ T cells sorted from blood, taken at week 4, from a patient treated with tofacitinib. The CDR3 coding sequence is TGTGCCAGCAGCTTAAATACGGAAGAGACCCAGTACTTC. This encodes CASSLNTEETQYF.